This T cell receptor beta chain derives from a study of blood T cell repertoires in COVID-19. Original handling: Estimation of nucleated cell counts relied on the amplification of reference gene primers. Clones were sequenced by immunoSEQ multiplex PCR, and TCRdb holds only the in-frame ones, with some missing. The V and J calls and clone size were taken over from that table, and D and trimming were inferred from the DNA. The table has around 290,000 clones, 85% to 90% seen once. Unmatched junction bases numbered 8, after V lost 6 bases and J lost 4 bases. The germline V gene encodes CDR1 ENHRY and CDR2 SYGVKD. The CDR3 totals 14 residues.

The source is a man aged 35 to 55 with acute or convalescent COVID-19. The genes are TRBV10-3 and TRBJ2-7, with 8 bases that match TRBD2. Material for sequencing was peripheral blood. The CDR3 bases are TGTGCCATCAGCTCACCCGGGGGGGGGTACGAGCAGTACTTC. The encoded protein is CAISSPGGGYEQYF.